One sample yielded the 3 T cell receptor beta chains listed below, sequenced in a study of T cells after yellow fever vaccination. From the 5' RACE reads, TCRdb called clonotypes with MiXCR, one entry per CDR3 protein. The table includes under 200,000 distinct CDR3 sequences, 8% to 13% detected once. Specimen: CD8+ T cells sorted from PBMCs, collected 15 days after the yellow fever booster vaccination. The receptors derive from a man aged 18 to 30 who received the YFV17D yellow fever vaccine.

The chain is built from TRBV29-1 and TRBJ2-3; possibly TRBD1 for D (5 bases). The CDR3 has 14 residues. V was cut by 7 bases and J by 6 bases, with 20 bases left in between. Germline V gene lookup returns CDR1 SQVTM and CDR2 ANQGSEA. As DNA, the CDR3 is TGCAGCGGAGAGTTCAGGGATGGGATGGATACGCAGTATTTT. Encoded protein: CSGEFRDGMDTQYF.

V and J are TRBV4-1 and TRBJ2-1; D unresolved. This CDR3 is 12 amino acids long. Germline V gene data show CDR1 as MGHRA and CDR2 as YSYEKL. Trimming stripped 1 base from V and 8 bases from J, with 6 bases between. CDR3 in amino acids: CASSQVADEQFF. DNA of the CDR3: TGCGCCAGCAGCCAAGTTGCTGATGAGCAGTTCTTC.

This clonotype has more than one count but fewer than ten. The chain carries TRBV24-1 and TRBJ2-3; 8 bases map to TRBD1. This CDR3 region has 17 residues. The J segment lost 5 bases and the V segment lost 3 bases, leaving 12 bases of the junction unmatched. The germline gives CDR1 KGHDR, CDR2 SFDVKD. CDR3: CATSDGLQAGGEDTQYF. The CDR3 nucleotides read TGTGCCACCAGTGATGGACTCCAGGCAGGGGGCGAAGATACGCAGTATTTT.